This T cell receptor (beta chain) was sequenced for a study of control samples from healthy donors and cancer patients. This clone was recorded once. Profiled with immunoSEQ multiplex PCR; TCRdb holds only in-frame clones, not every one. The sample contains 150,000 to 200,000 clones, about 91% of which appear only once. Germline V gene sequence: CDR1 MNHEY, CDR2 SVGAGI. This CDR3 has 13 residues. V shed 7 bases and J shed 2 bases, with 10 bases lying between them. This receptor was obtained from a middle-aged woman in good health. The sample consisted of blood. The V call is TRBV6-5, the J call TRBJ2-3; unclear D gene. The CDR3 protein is CASTSRLTDTQYF. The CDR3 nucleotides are TGTGCCAGCACCTCCCGCCTCACAGATACGCAGTATTTT.